Presented here are 18 T cell receptor beta chains from one specimen sequenced in a study of PD-1 blockade in mismatch repair-deficient tumors. Profiling relied on immunoSEQ multiplex PCR, and the TCRdb table lists in-frame clones only, not all of them. Of 45,000 to 55,000 clones in the sample, more than 65% are singletons; the top ten hold more than 8%. The source was peripheral blood, collected less than 21 weeks after starting pembrolizumab. All receptors come from an adult with mismatch repair-deficient cancer.

The table lists this clone with a few counts. The genes are TRBV19 and TRBJ2-3; D ambiguous. Germline V lookup: CDR1 LNHDA, CDR2 SQIVND (reference sequence). The V and J ends lost 4 bases and 4 bases respectively, with 15 bases between them. The CDR3 is 15 residues long. CDR3 residues: CASSRAGRWADTQYF. The CDR3 DNA reads TGTGCCAGTAGTAGGGCAGGAAGATGGGCAGATACGCAGTATTTT.

The V gene is TRBV5-4, the J gene TRBJ1-2, with D possibly matching TRBD1 (6 bases). Germline-derived CDR1 and CDR2 are SGHNT and YYREEE (reference sequence). This CDR3 has 14 residues. V lost 5 bases to trimming and J lost 2 bases, with 13 bases between them. CDR3 sequence reads: CASRGPGHNYGYTF. The CDR3, as DNA: TGTGCCAGCAGGGGGCCGGGACACAACTATGGCTACACCTTC.

The chain uses TRBV7-9 and TRBJ2-7; 11 nucleotides line up with TRBD1. The junction had 8 bases not matched to a gene; V was cut back by 5 bases and J by 5 bases. The CDR3 spans 15 residues. Per the germline V gene, CDR1 is SEHNR and CDR2 is FQNEAQ (reference sequence). The CDR3 bases are TGTGCCAGCAGCCCCGGGACAGGGGGACTCGACGAGCAGTACTTC. This gives the protein CASSPGTGGLDEQYF.

This chain links TRBV10-1 with TRBJ2-7; 10 positions match TRBD2. Trimming at V came to 6 bases and at J to 2 bases, leaving 1 base not matched to a gene. The V gene's germline CDR1 is WNHNN and CDR2 SYGVQD (reference sequence). The CDR3 totals 13 residues. CDR3 nucleotides: TGCGCCAGCAGCACTAGCGGGACCTACGAGCAGTACTTC. This gives the protein CASSTSGTYEQYF.

This chain uses TRBV6-6 with TRBJ2-3; 8 positions match TRBD1. With V trimmed by 4 bases and J by 1 base, 4 bases remained unmatched. CDR3 size: 15 residues. CDR1 and CDR2 (germline): MNHNY, SVGAGI (reference sequence). The CDR3 nucleotides read TGTGCCAGCAGTTTCACAGGGGGTGGCACAGATACGCAGTATTTT. This encodes CASSFTGGGTDTQYF.

V and J are TRBV11-2 and TRBJ1-1; D might be TRBD1 (5 bases). Trimming cost V 1 base and J 5 bases, with 20 bases left between them. Per the germline V gene, CDR1 is SGHAT and CDR2 is FQNNGV. This CDR3 comprises 17 residues. The CDR3 protein is CASSLGSRVVIETEAFF. The DNA for the CDR3 is TGTGCCAGCAGCTTAGGGTCCAGGGTAGTTATAGAAACTGAAGCTTTCTTT.

V is TRBV19 and J is TRBJ1-5; the D gene is possibly TRBD1 (6 bases). Germline CDR1 is LNHDA and CDR2 is SQIVND (reference sequence). This CDR3 is built from 17 residues. The germline V and J ends were trimmed by 5 bases and 1 base, with 18 bases remaining between them. The CDR3 is CASSLVGGARSNQPQHF. CDR3 nucleotide sequence: TGTGCCAGTAGTTTAGTCGGGGGGGCAAGGAGCAATCAGCCCCAGCATTTT.

V usage is TRBV15 and J usage is TRBJ2-6; 8 bases agree with TRBD1. Trimming took 1 base from V and 1 from J; bases not matched to a gene: 6. The CDR3 is 18 amino acids. The germline gives CDR1 LNHNV, CDR2 YYDKDF (reference sequence). CDR3 amino acids: CATSRADRGRSGANVLTF. DNA for the CDR3: TGTGCCACCAGCAGAGCCGACAGGGGAAGATCTGGGGCCAACGTCCTGACTTTC.

The rearrangement joins TRBV7-9 to TRBJ1-1; TRBD1 might be the D (5 bases). V was clipped by 7 bases and J by 6 bases, with 15 bases between them. Germline lookup yields CDR1 SEHNR and CDR2 FQNEAQ (reference sequence). The CDR3 sequence is 13 residues long. The CDR3 spells CASIYEEGAEAFF. The CDR3 bases are TGTGCCAGCATCTACGAGGAAGGGGCTGAAGCTTTCTTT.

V is TRBV6-5 and J is TRBJ1-3; 7 bases are shared with TRBD1. Looked up from germline, CDR1 is MNHEY and CDR2 is SVGAGI. Trimming removed 7 bases from V and 2 bases from J; junction bases left unmatched: 5. The CDR3 totals 14 residues. CDR3 nucleotide sequence: TGTGCCAGCATTACGGACAGGACTGGAAACACCATATATTTT. Its translation is CASITDRTGNTIYF.

In this sample, this clone turned up once. This chain uses TRBV5-8 with TRBJ2-7; the D call may be TRBD1 or TRBD2 (5 bases each). V lost 0 bases and J 3 bases, leaving 13 bases between the germline ends. Germline V gene sequence: CDR1 SGHTS, CDR2 YDEGEE. The CDR3 consists of 15 residues. This CDR3 is CASSLAGRDHYEQYF. CDR3 coding DNA: TGTGCCAGCAGCTTGGCGGGTAGGGACCACTACGAGCAGTACTTC. The full variable domain, with the rest looked up from reference TRBV5-8 and TRBJ2-7, is EAGVTQSPTHLIKTRGQQATLRCSPISGHTSVYWYQQALGLGLQFLLWYDEGEERNRGNFPPRFSGRQFPNYSSELNVNALELEDSALYLCASSLAGRDHYEQYFGPGTRLTVT.

The chain links TRBV9 to TRBJ2-3; D perhaps matches TRBD2 (6 bases). The germline V gene has CDR1 SGDLS and CDR2 YYNGEE. Trimming pared 0 bases from V and 5 bases from J, leaving 25 bases between. The CDR3 is made up of 19 amino acids. The CDR3 coding sequence is TGTGCCAGCAGCGTAGAATCGATGAAGTCGGGAGAGGGTAGAGATACGCAGTATTTT. The encoded protein is CASSVESMKSGEGRDTQYF. Combining the CDR3 with reference TRBV9 and TRBJ2-3 gives the whole variable domain DSGVTQTPKHLITATGQRVTLRCSPRSGDLSVYWYQQSLDQGLQFLIQYYNGEERAKGNILERFSAQQFPDLHSELNLSSLELGDSALYFCASSVESMKSGEGRDTQYFGPGTRLTVL.

The chain links TRBV5-5 to TRBJ1-2; 9 nucleotides line up with TRBD1. The germline V gene has CDR1 SGHKS and CDR2 YYEKEE (reference sequence). There are 17 residues in the CDR3. V lost 0 bases, J lost 4 bases, and 10 bases stayed unmatched. The CDR3 sequence: CASSLGLTGGRGYGYTF. CDR3 bases: TGTGCCAGCAGCTTGGGACTTACAGGGGGCAGAGGCTATGGCTACACCTTC.

The rearrangement joins TRBV4-3 to TRBJ1-1; 7 bases align to TRBD1. Germline V lookup: CDR1 LGHNA, CDR2 YSLEER. J gave up 1 base and V 0 bases, and 2 bases lay outside the gene matches. This CDR3 has 15 residues. DNA for the CDR3: TGCGCCAGCAGCCAAGAGGGACAGACGAACACTGAAGCTTTCTTT. It translates to CASSQEGQTNTEAFF.

This clone was found once. The rearrangement links TRBV5-1 to TRBJ1-1, with a weak D call TRBD1 (5 bases). Trimming stripped 5 bases from V and 2 bases from J, with 28 bases between. Germline assignment: CDR1 SGHRS and CDR2 YFSETQ. The CDR3 loop spans 19 amino acids. The CDR3 protein is CASSPLPQGRIPGNTEAFF. As DNA, the CDR3 is TGCGCCAGCAGTCCCCTTCCCCAGGGACGGATCCCCGGAAACACTGAAGCTTTCTTT.

The chain couples TRBV19 to TRBJ2-2; 11 bases match TRBD1. The CDR3 is 19 residues long. The junction had 12 bases not matched to a gene; V was cut back by 1 base and J by 5 bases. From germline, CDR1 is LNHDA and CDR2 SQIVND (reference sequence). The CDR3 region is CASSIGLIGQGAVTGELFF. In DNA form, the CDR3 reads TGTGCCAGTAGTATAGGTCTTATCGGACAGGGGGCTGTTACCGGGGAGCTGTTTTTT.

This rearrangement joins TRBV6-5 to TRBJ1-1, with D possibly being TRBD1 (6 bases). The CDR3 spans 15 residues. Trimming pared 8 bases from V and 4 bases from J, leaving 20 bases between. Germline V gives CDR1 MNHEY, CDR2 SVGAGI. CDR3 amino acids: CASGGQRVRSTEAFF. Here the CDR3 DNA reads TGTGCCAGCGGGGGACAAAGGGTTAGAAGCACTGAAGCTTTCTTT.

The rearrangement links TRBV21-1 to TRBJ2-3; the DNA was not used to check the table's D call, TRBD2. TRBV21-1 is recorded as a pseudogene. The CDR3 contains 17 residues. For the CDR3, the DNA is TGTGCCAGCAGCGAGATCGAGGGCGGTCCAGACGCAGATACGCAGTATTTT. Protein product: CASSEIEGGPDADTQYF.